These 20 T cell receptor beta chains were all obtained from the same sample, sequenced in a study of blood T cell repertoires in COVID-19. Sequencing used immunoSEQ multiplex PCR; TCRdb keeps in-frame clones, though not all of them. This table holds about 180,000 clones, around 83% found once. Sequenced sample: peripheral blood. The receptors were gathered from a woman between 25 and 40 years old with active or convalescent COVID-19.

The rearrangement links TRBV18 to TRBJ1-5; D is possibly TRBD1 (5 bases). Germline loops: CDR1 KGHSH, CDR2 LQKENI. This CDR3 comprises 14 residues. V was clipped by 3 bases and J by 0 bases, with 6 bases between them. The chain's CDR3 is CASSPGGSNQPQHF. The DNA for the CDR3 is TGTGCCAGCTCACCCGGGGGTAGCAATCAGCCCCAGCATTTT.

The chain carries TRBV10-1 and TRBJ1-1; D is uncertain. V was cut by 2 bases and J by 0 bases, with 4 bases left in between. CDR1 and CDR2 from the germline V gene are WNHNN and SYGVQD (reference sequence). This CDR3 has 13 residues. In DNA form, the CDR3 reads TGCGCCAGCAGTGAGCAGGTGAACACTGAAGCTTTCTTT. As protein: CASSEQVNTEAFF.

The chain combines TRBV6-5 with TRBJ2-3, with D perhaps TRBD1 (6 bases). CDR3 size: 14 residues. The V and J ends lost 6 bases and 2 bases respectively, with 12 bases between them. CDR1 and CDR2 (germline): MNHEY, SVGAGI. CDR3 sequence reads: CASRRSGATDTQYF. The CDR3 nucleotides read TGTGCCAGCAGAAGATCAGGGGCCACAGATACGCAGTATTTT.

The chain uses TRBV7-9 and TRBJ1-2; TRBD1 is a possible D gene (5 bases). V dropped 6 bases and J dropped 3 bases, with 23 bases sitting between them. CDR1 SEHNR and CDR2 FQNEAQ come from the germline V gene (reference sequence). The CDR3 contains 17 residues. CDR3 sequence: CASSSQGQFEFDYGYTF. Written as DNA, the CDR3 is TGTGCCAGCAGTTCTCAGGGCCAGTTCGAATTCGACTATGGCTACACCTTC.

The CDR3 loop is CATSGLQGFTEAFF. CDR3 DNA: TGTGCCACCAGCGGCCTCCAGGGTTTCACTGAAGCTTTCTTT. The rearrangement joins TRBV15 to TRBJ1-1; TRBD1 is a possible D gene (5 bases). V dropped 5 bases and J dropped 4 bases, with 14 bases sitting between them. The germline V gene has CDR1 LNHNV and CDR2 YYDKDF (reference sequence). The CDR3 loop spans 14 amino acids.

V is TRBV5-1 and J is TRBJ1-6; 7 bases are a match to TRBD1. V lost 4 bases to trimming and J lost 11 bases; unmatched junction nucleotides: 6. Germline values: CDR1 SGHRS, CDR2 YFSETQ. The length of the CDR3 is 13 residues. In DNA form, the CDR3 reads TGCGCCAGCAGCCCGACAGGGATGACACCCCTCCACTTT. It codes for CASSPTGMTPLHF.

This clone was seen just once. Here the CDR3 reads CASSVGTPNTGELFF. CDR3 DNA sequence: TGCGCCAGCAGCGTCGGGACTCCCAACACCGGGGAGCTGTTTTTT. The chain combines TRBV5-1 with TRBJ2-2, with D possibly being TRBD2 (6 bases). CDR1 is SGHRS, CDR2 YFSETQ, per germline. The CDR3 loop spans 15 amino acids. With 4 bases removed from V and 2 bases from J, the gap between germline ends came to 12 bases.

J is TRBJ1-3 and V is TRBV5-6; D gene ambiguous. From germline, CDR1 is SGHDT and CDR2 YYEEEE. The CDR3 consists of 13 residues. Trimming stripped 9 bases from V and 4 bases from J, with 14 bases between. As DNA, the CDR3 is TGTGCCACCTCACGGGGATCCGGAAACACCATATATTTT. Amino acids: CATSRGSGNTIYF. The full variable domain, its missing parts supplied by reference TRBV5-6 and TRBJ1-3, is DAGVTQSPTHLIKTRGQQVTLRCSPKSGHDTVSWYQQALGQGPQFIFQYYEEEERQRGNFPDRFSGHQFPNYSSELNVNALLLGDSALYLCATSRGSGNTIYFGEGSWLTVV.

The CDR3 protein is CASSPSDRRNTEAFF. DNA for the CDR3: TGTGCCAGCAGTCCCTCCGACAGGAGGAACACTGAAGCTTTCTTT. J is TRBJ1-1 and V is TRBV28; perhaps TRBD1 as D (6 bases). The CDR3 sequence is 15 residues long. Trimming stripped 5 bases from V and 1 base from J, with 14 bases between. The germline V gene has CDR1 MDHEN and CDR2 SYDVKM.

The rearrangement joins TRBV13 to TRBJ1-1; 9 positions agree with TRBD1. V shed 8 bases, J shed 6 bases, and the junction held 7 bases outside the gene matches. The CDR3 consists of 13 residues. Germline assignment: CDR1 PRHDT and CDR2 FYEKMQ (reference sequence). The DNA for the CDR3 is TGTGCCAGCGGACAGGGGCGTCGGTCTGAAGCTTTCTTT. As protein: CASGQGRRSEAFF. Filled out from reference TRBV13 and TRBJ1-1, the complete variable domain reads AAGVIQSPRHLIKEKRETATLKCYPIPRHDTVYWYQQGPGQDPQFLISFYEKMQSDKGSIPDRFSAQQFSDYHSELNMSSLELGDSALYFCASGQGRRSEAFFGQGTRLTVV.

The J gene is TRBJ2-7, the V gene TRBV30; 9 bases are a match to TRBD2. The ends lost 0 bases at V and 2 bases at J; junction bases unmatched: 2. CDR3 length equals 14 residues. Germline V gene data show CDR1 as GTSNPN and CDR2 as SVGIG (reference sequence). As DNA, the CDR3 is TGTGCCTGGAGTGTGGCTAGCGGGGCCTACGAGCAGTACTTC. This gives the protein CAWSVASGAYEQYF.

This clone has only one observation. The CDR3 coding sequence is TGTGCCAGCACCCCATCTAGCGGGAGAACCTACAATGAGCAGTTCTTC. Translated, it gives CASTPSSGRTYNEQFF. This sequence joins TRBV5-6 and TRBJ2-1; 10 nucleotides agree with TRBD2. CDR1 is SGHDT and CDR2 is YYEEEE in the germline V gene. V gave up 6 bases and J gave up 2 bases; unmatched junction bases: 8. The CDR3 is made up of 16 amino acids.

This sequence joins TRBV4-1 and TRBJ1-3, with 9 bases matching TRBD1. CDR3 length: 17 residues. After removal of 5 bases from V and 4 bases from J, the junction contained 12 bases not matched to a gene. The germline V gene has CDR1 MGHRA and CDR2 YSYEKL. CDR3 in DNA: TGCGCCAGCAGCTCCACACACCGGGACAGGGAGGGAAACACCATATATTTT. Translating it yields CASSSTHRDREGNTIYF.

The chain has TRBV29-1 and TRBJ1-1, with D perhaps TRBD1 (6 bases). CDR1 and CDR2 from the germline V gene are SQVTM and ANQGSEA. The V end lost 4 bases, the J end lost 1 base, and 16 bases lay between the germline ends. CDR3 length: 15 residues. CDR3 nucleotides: TGCAGCGTTGTCTCCAACCGGGACAAGAACACTGAAGCTTTCTTT. Protein product: CSVVSNRDKNTEAFF.

V usage is TRBV29-1 and J usage is TRBJ2-5; possibly TRBD1 for D (6 bases). CDR1 SQVTM and CDR2 ANQGSEA come from the germline V gene. V lost 4 bases and J 1 base, leaving 7 bases between the germline ends. This CDR3 spans 12 amino acids. The CDR3 protein is CSVGQAQETQYF. In DNA form, the CDR3 reads TGCAGCGTTGGACAGGCCCAAGAGACCCAGTACTTC.

The chain carries TRBV9 and TRBJ1-2, with 7 bases fitting TRBD1. With 3 bases clipped from V and 9 bases from J, the junction kept 14 bases outside the gene matches. Germline CDR1 and CDR2: SGDLS and YYNGEE. CDR3 length equals 15 residues. The CDR3 spells CASSGSGQIAASYTF. As DNA, the CDR3 is TGTGCCAGCAGCGGATCGGGACAGATTGCCGCGAGCTACACCTTC.

V usage is TRBV6-6 and J usage is TRBJ1-1; TRBD1 agrees at 8 bases. J lost 7 bases, V lost 7 bases, and 14 bases had no gene match. From germline, CDR1 is MNHNY and CDR2 SVGAGI (reference sequence). This CDR3 has 15 amino acids. In DNA form, the CDR3 reads TGTGCCAGCAATGCCGGGACAGGCTCCTATATTGAAGCTTTCTTT. The encoded protein is CASNAGTGSYIEAFF.

CDR3 in DNA: TGTGCCAGCTCACCAAAAATAGAAGAACAAGAGACCCAGTACTTC. It codes for CASSPKIEEQETQYF. The genes are TRBV18 and TRBJ2-5; D is undetermined. The length of the CDR3 is 15 residues. Germline CDR1 is KGHSH and CDR2 is LQKENI. Trimming left V 2 bases short and J 2 bases short, with 12 bases between.

The chain carries TRBV12-3 or TRBV12-4 and TRBJ1-5, with TRBD1 as a possible D gene (5 bases). Trimming left V 5 bases short and J 9 bases short, with 14 bases between. This CDR3 comprises 13 residues. The CDR3 sequence is CASSNGDYRPQHF. The DNA of the CDR3 is TGTGCCAGCAGTAACGGGGACTATCGGCCCCAGCATTTT.

J is TRBJ1-6 and V is TRBV12-3 or TRBV12-4; maybe TRBD1 (6 bases). CDR3 length: 13 amino acids. V was shortened by 8 bases and J by 7 bases, with 12 bases between the two germline ends. CDR3 nucleotide sequence: TGTGCCAGCCAAGGACAGCCCAATTCACCCCTCCACTTT. It codes for CASQGQPNSPLHF.